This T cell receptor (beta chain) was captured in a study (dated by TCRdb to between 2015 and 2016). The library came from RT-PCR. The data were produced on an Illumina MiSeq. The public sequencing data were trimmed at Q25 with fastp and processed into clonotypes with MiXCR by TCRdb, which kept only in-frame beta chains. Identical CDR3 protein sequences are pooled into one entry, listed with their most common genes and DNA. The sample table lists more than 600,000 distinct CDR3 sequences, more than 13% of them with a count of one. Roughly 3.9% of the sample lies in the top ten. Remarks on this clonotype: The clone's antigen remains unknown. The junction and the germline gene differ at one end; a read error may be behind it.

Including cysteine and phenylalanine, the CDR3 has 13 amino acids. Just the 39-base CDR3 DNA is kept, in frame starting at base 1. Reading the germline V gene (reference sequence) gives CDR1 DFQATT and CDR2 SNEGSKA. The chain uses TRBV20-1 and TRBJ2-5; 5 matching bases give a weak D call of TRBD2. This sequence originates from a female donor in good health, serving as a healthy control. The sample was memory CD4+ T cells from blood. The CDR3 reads CSAGKLEGENQYF. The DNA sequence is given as TGCAGTGCCGGTAAACTAGAGGGAGAGAACCAGTACTTC.